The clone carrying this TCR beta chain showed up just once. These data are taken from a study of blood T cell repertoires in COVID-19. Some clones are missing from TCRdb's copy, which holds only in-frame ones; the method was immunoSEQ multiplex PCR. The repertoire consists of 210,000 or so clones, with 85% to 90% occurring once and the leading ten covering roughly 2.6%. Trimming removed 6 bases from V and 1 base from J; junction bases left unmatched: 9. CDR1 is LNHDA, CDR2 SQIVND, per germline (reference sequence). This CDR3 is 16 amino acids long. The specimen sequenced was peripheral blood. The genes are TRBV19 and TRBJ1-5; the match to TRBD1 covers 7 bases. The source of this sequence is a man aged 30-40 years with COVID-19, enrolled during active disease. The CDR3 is CASSPDRPLSNQPQHF. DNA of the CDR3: TGTGCCAGTAGCCCGGACAGGCCTTTGAGCAATCAGCCCCAGCATTTT.